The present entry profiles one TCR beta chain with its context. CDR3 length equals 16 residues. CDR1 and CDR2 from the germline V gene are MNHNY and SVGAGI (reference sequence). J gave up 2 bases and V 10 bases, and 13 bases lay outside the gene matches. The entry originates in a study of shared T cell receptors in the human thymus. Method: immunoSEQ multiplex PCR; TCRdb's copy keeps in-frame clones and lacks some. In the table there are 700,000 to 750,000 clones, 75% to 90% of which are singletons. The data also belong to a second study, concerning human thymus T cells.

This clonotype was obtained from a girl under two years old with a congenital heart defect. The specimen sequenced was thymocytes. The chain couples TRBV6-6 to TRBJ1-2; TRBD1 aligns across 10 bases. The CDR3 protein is CATVDRGGVRNYGYTF. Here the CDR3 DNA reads TGTGCCACCGTGGACAGGGGGGGTGTTAGAAACTATGGCTACACCTTC.